This is a list of T cell receptor beta chains from one sample in a study of T cell changes during pregnancy in multiple sclerosis. Using immunoSEQ multiplex PCR, the repertoire was profiled, and TCRdb retains in-frame clones only, with some absent. The profile covers tens of thousands of clones, with 94% appearing a single time and approximately 1.7% taken by the ten largest. The sequencing used peripheral blood, collected after pregnancy. These receptors came from a female donor in good health, enrolled as a control in a pregnancy study. Both conserved end residues are part of each CDR3. The D gene is left open where the match is weak. Size is omitted from some rows. Given values are once, few, many or a class for expanded clones.

j_call | v_call | d_call | clone_size | cdr3_aa | cdr3_nt
TRBJ2-3 | TRBV5-1 | TRBD2 | NA | CASSYQTSGSSTDTQYF | TGCGCCAGCAGCTACCAGACTAGCGGGAGTTCCACAGATACGCAGTATTTT
TRBJ2-4 | TRBV7-9 | NA | NA | CASSLEGGLAKNIQYF | TGTGCCAGCAGCTTAGAAGGAGGACTAGCCAAAAACATTCAGTACTTC
TRBJ1-3 | TRBV4-2 | TRBD1 | NA | CASSQGPRQGAGNTIYF | TGTGCCAGCAGCCAAGGGCCCCGACAGGGGGCTGGAAACACCATATATTTT
TRBJ2-1 | TRBV9 | NA | NA | CASSARKAEYNEQFF | TGTGCCAGCAGCGCTCGAAAAGCGGAGTACAATGAGCAGTTCTTC
TRBJ2-7 | TRBV4-1 | NA | NA | CASSRGGAETYEQYF | TGCGCCAGCAGCCGAGGGGGGGCGGAAACCTACGAGCAGTACTTC
TRBJ2-5 | TRBV9 | NA | NA | CASSPAADQETQYF | TGTGCCAGCAGCCCCGCGGCAGACCAAGAGACCCAGTACTTC
TRBJ2-3 | TRBV5-1 | TRBD1 | NA | CASSLPRDRGFRTRDTDTQYF | TGCGCCAGCAGCTTACCGCGGGACAGGGGATTCAGGACTCGAGACACAGATACGCAGTATTTT
TRBJ2-1 | TRBV6-1 | TRBD2 | NA | CASSEPGLAGVLNEQFF | TGTGCCAGCAGTGAACCGGGACTAGCGGGAGTCTTGAATGAGCAGTTCTTC
TRBJ2-7 | TRBV15 | NA | NA | CATSREGTPGYEQYF | TGTGCCACCAGCAGAGAAGGGACTCCGGGCTACGAGCAGTACTTC
TRBJ2-7 | TRBV28 | TRBD2 | NA | CASSLSFSGRAREQYF | TGTGCCAGCAGTTTATCGTTCAGCGGGAGGGCCAGGGAGCAGTACTTC
TRBJ1-3 | TRBV29-1 | TRBD1 | NA | CSVLDTGGAGNTIYF | TGCAGCGTTCTAGACACAGGGGGTGCTGGAAACACCATATATTTT
TRBJ2-7 | TRBV29-1 | TRBD1 | NA | CSVAGQGYEQYF | TGCAGCGTTGCGGGACAGGGCTACGAGCAGTACTTC
TRBJ2-7 | TRBV6-1 | TRBD1 | NA | CASSETTGGSYEQYF | TGTGCCAGCAGTGAGACGACAGGGGGCAGCTACGAGCAGTACTTC
TRBJ2-5 | TRBV29-1 | TRBD1 | NA | CSVNRGQETQYF | TGCAGCGTTAACAGGGGGCAAGAGACCCAGTACTTC
TRBJ2-1 | TRBV11-2 | NA | NA | CASSLGRLNEQFF | TGTGCCAGCAGCCTAGGCAGGTTAAATGAGCAGTTCTTC
TRBJ1-2 | TRBV23-1 | NA | NA | CASTPTQDYGYTF | TGCGCCAGCACCCCCACTCAGGACTATGGCTACACCTTC
TRBJ2-7 | TRBV27 | TRBD2 | NA | CASSSGARGVSEQYF | TGTGCCAGCAGTTCCGGGGCGCGGGGGGTCTCCGAGCAGTACTTC
TRBJ2-5 | TRBV4-1 | NA | NA | CASSQAGGVETQYF | TGCGCCAGCAGCCAAGCGGGGGGCGTAGAGACCCAGTACTTC
TRBJ2-5 | TRBV28 | TRBD2 | once | CASSLASGPQETQYF | TGTGCCAGCAGTTTGGCTAGCGGGCCCCAAGAGACCCAGTACTTC
TRBJ1-1 | TRBV5-5 | NA | once | CASSLAELNTEAFF | TGTGCCAGCAGCTTGGCAGAATTGAACACTGAAGCTTTCTTT
TRBJ2-7 | TRBV5-1 | NA | NA | CASSFGAGSPDHYEQYF | TGCGCCAGCAGCTTCGGGGCGGGGAGTCCCGACCACTACGAGCAGTACTTC
TRBJ2-2 | TRBV7-9 | TRBD1 | NA | CASSPRTRTGDTGELFF | TGTGCCAGCAGCCCCCGAACTCGGACAGGGGACACCGGGGAGCTGTTTTTT
TRBJ1-1 | TRBV6-5 | TRBD1 | NA | CASSPRAGGNTEAFF | TGTGCCAGCAGCCCACGCGCAGGGGGGAACACTGAAGCTTTCTTT
TRBJ2-6 | TRBV7-9 | NA | once | CASSRGSGANVLTF | TGTGCCAGCAGCCGAGGCTCTGGGGCCAACGTCCTGACTTTC
TRBJ1-2 | TRBV7-9 | TRBD1 | NA | CASSPRDRTYGYTF | TGTGCCAGCAGCCCCCGGGACAGAACCTATGGCTACACCTTC
TRBJ1-5 | TRBV28 | NA | NA | CASSLAGSGQPQHF | TGTGCCAGCAGTTTGGCAGGCTCGGGACAGCCCCAGCATTTT
TRBJ2-3 | TRBV5-1 | TRBD1 | NA | CASSLDGQGAADTQYF | TGCGCCAGCAGCTTGGACGGACAGGGGGCGGCAGATACGCAGTATTTT
TRBJ2-2 | TRBV6-6 | NA | NA | CASSYPQAGELFF | TGTGCCAGCAGTTACCCCCAGGCCGGGGAGCTGTTTTTT
TRBJ2-2 | TRBV27 | NA | NA | CASSPLSPAGELFF | TGTGCCAGCAGCCCTCTCTCTCCCGCCGGGGAGCTGTTTTTT
TRBJ1-1 | TRBV19 | NA | NA | CASSPNGGEAFF | TGTGCCAGTAGTCCTAATGGAGGTGAAGCTTTCTTT
TRBJ2-7 | TRBV28 | NA | NA | CASSSQARRDRSYEQYF | TGTGCCAGCAGTTCCCAAGCTCGGAGGGATCGGTCCTACGAGCAGTACTTC
TRBJ1-1 | TRBV28 | NA | once | CASSLSAGMNTEAFF | TGTGCCAGCAGTTTAAGCGCAGGGATGAACACTGAAGCTTTCTTT
TRBJ1-4 | TRBV29-1 | NA | once | CSVDFSEKLFF | TGCAGCGTTGATTTCTCCGAAAAACTGTTTTTT
TRBJ2-5 | TRBV28 | NA | NA | CASREGYQETQYF | TGTGCCAGCAGGGAGGGGTACCAAGAGACCCAGTACTTC
TRBJ1-1 | TRBV5-1 | NA | few | CASSPLTGGNTEAFF | TGCGCCAGCAGCCCTCTCACCGGTGGGAACACTGAAGCTTTCTTT
TRBJ2-5 | TRBV10-3 | TRBD2 | NA | CAISLAGGGETQYF | TGTGCCATCAGTTTAGCGGGAGGGGGTGAGACCCAGTACTTC
TRBJ2-2 | TRBV5-1 | NA | NA | CASSSNTGELFF | TGCGCCAGCAGCTCAAACACCGGGGAGCTGTTTTTT
TRBJ2-7 | TRBV10-3 | TRBD2 | NA | CAISLADNYEQYF | TGTGCCATCTCACTAGCGGATAACTACGAGCAGTACTTC
TRBJ1-3 | TRBV5-1 | NA | NA | CASSLEGRGALGGNTIYF | TGCGCCAGCAGCTTGGAGGGCAGGGGAGCCTTAGGAGGAAACACCATATATTTT
TRBJ2-6 | TRBV9 | TRBD1 | NA | CASSVSRDRVSGANVLTF | TGTGCCAGCAGCGTATCCCGGGACAGGGTCTCTGGGGCCAACGTCCTGACTTTC
TRBJ1-5 | TRBV28 | NA | NA | CAGQSSNQPQHF | TGTGCCGGGCAGAGTAGCAATCAGCCCCAGCATTTT
TRBJ1-2 | TRBV7-2 | NA | NA | CASSLARHTLNYGYTF | TGTGCCAGCAGCTTAGCAAGACACACGCTTAACTATGGCTACACCTTC
TRBJ2-7 | TRBV2 | TRBD1 | NA | CASSEFGTDSYEQYF | TGTGCCAGCAGTGAATTCGGGACAGACTCCTACGAGCAGTACTTC
TRBJ2-7 | TRBV5-4 | NA | NA | CASSLRSGYEQYF | TGTGCCAGCAGCTTGAGAAGCGGCTACGAGCAGTACTTC
TRBJ2-1 | TRBV2 | NA | NA | CASSLGLYNEQFF | TGTGCCAGCTCACTTGGACTGTACAATGAGCAGTTCTTC
TRBJ2-7 | TRBV5-5 | NA | once | CASSLLEPYEQYF | TGTGCCAGCAGCTTACTAGAGCCCTACGAGCAGTACTTC
TRBJ1-5 | TRBV7-2 | TRBD1 | NA | CASSLVGTGDQPQHF | TGTGCCAGCAGCTTAGTCGGGACAGGGGATCAGCCCCAGCATTTT
TRBJ1-4 | TRBV2 | NA | NA | CASSRRRNEKLFF | TGTGCCAGCAGTCGACGGAGAAATGAAAAACTGTTTTTT
TRBJ2-1 | TRBV2 | TRBD1 | NA | CASSGFGTGYNEQFF | TGTGCCAGCAGTGGTTTCGGGACAGGTTACAATGAGCAGTTCTTC
TRBJ1-3 | TRBV6-1 | NA | NA | CASCVGGSGNTIYF | TGTGCCAGCTGTGTGGGGGGCTCTGGAAACACCATATATTTT
TRBJ2-2 | TRBV6-5 | NA | once | CASSSLSQGNTGELFF | TGTGCCAGCAGTTCTCTTTCTCAGGGGAACACCGGGGAGCTGTTTTTT
TRBJ2-7 | TRBV9 | NA | NA | CASSPRDGGRWASSEQYF | TGTGCCAGCAGCCCGAGAGATGGGGGCAGGTGGGCGTCGTCCGAGCAGTACTTC
TRBJ1-1 | TRBV5-6 | TRBD1 | few | CASSLGQGGPEAFF | TGTGCCAGCAGCTTGGGACAGGGAGGCCCTGAAGCTTTCTTT
TRBJ1-1 | TRBV6-6 | NA | once | CASTPRAGSAEAFF | TGTGCCAGCACCCCCCGCGCGGGGTCGGCTGAAGCTTTCTTT
TRBJ2-3 | TRBV19 | TRBD2 | NA | CASRGHSGRKTPWSTDTQYF | TGTGCCAGTAGGGGCCATAGCGGGAGGAAAACCCCGTGGAGCACAGATACGCAGTATTTT
TRBJ2-1 | TRBV5-4 | TRBD2 | NA | CASSPDASGSYNEQFF | TGTGCCAGCAGCCCGGACGCTAGCGGATCCTACAATGAGCAGTTCTTC
TRBJ2-3 | TRBV29-1 | NA | NA | CSVGGRNAHTQYF | TGCAGCGTCGGGGGGCGGAACGCACATACGCAGTATTTT
TRBJ1-2 | TRBV25-1 | TRBD1 | NA | CASSPGTGFGYTF | TGTGCCAGCAGTCCTGGGACAGGGTTTGGCTACACCTTC
TRBJ1-1 | TRBV23-1 | NA | NA | CASQQCLCEGDTEAFF | TGCGCCAGCCAACAATGCCTTTGCGAGGGGGACACTGAAGCTTTCTTT
TRBJ2-5 | TRBV29-1 | NA | NA | CSGLAGETQYF | TGCAGCGGGCTGGCAGGGGAGACCCAGTACTTC